The clone carrying this T cell receptor beta chain has at least ten counts. Its antigen is not identified. This specimen belongs to a study of regulatory T cells in long-lasting Graves disease. To make TCR beta libraries, researchers used iRepertoire HTBI primers and Arm-PCR of CDR3 regions. MiXCR was run by TCRdb on the multiplex PCR reads, yielding one entry per CDR3 protein. Seen here are 400,000 to 500,000 distinct CDR3 sequences, about 15% observed once, and the top ten hold over 7%. The CDR3 is 15 residues long. Trimming cost V 7 bases and J 8 bases; bases outside gene matches: 11. Germline values: CDR1 MNHEY, CDR2 SMNVEV (reference sequence). Time point of the sample: newly diagnosed GD, antithyroid drugs for less than 3 months. After RNA was extracted from PBMCs, the TCR library was made from it. Findings of the study overall: Those with persistent disease had in common more public clonotypes (2,741) than new patients (approximately 890). Results may be inaccurate due to the small sample size. TCR diversity was lower in persistent Graves' patients than in newly diagnosed ones.

This sample also belongs to another study, concerning T cells in Graves' hyperthyroidism and ophthalmopathy.

This clonotype was sampled from a woman between 40 and 50 years old with Graves disease. This chain joins TRBV27 and TRBJ2-1; TRBD2 matches at 10 bases. This specimen was peripheral blood mononuclear cells (PBMCs), taken at new diagnosis, from a patient treated with antithyroid drugs. CDR3: CASNRASGSRDEQFF. The CDR3 coding sequence is TGTGCCAGCAACCGAGCTAGCGGGAGTCGCGATGAGCAGTTCTTC.